Sequencing of this TCR beta chain was carried out in a study of T cell repertoires in cytomegalovirus infection. Remarks on this clonotype: The antigen is undetermined.

TCRdb processed the reads anew with MiXCR; each CDR3 protein has one entry. The sample has a few hundred thousand distinct CDR3 sequences; almost 40% are singletons. The CDR3 is 15 amino acids. The trim removed 6 bases at V and 0 bases at J, leaving 11 bases unmatched. CDR1 is SQVTM, CDR2 ANQGSEA, per germline. The chain uses TRBV29-1 and TRBJ2-7, with TRBD1 matching 7 bases. This TCR was recovered from a human donor in good health (CMV status not recorded). Some clones in this sample may be carry-over from other donors' samples. Sequencing was performed on cultured PBMCs, taken from culture after CMV antigen stimulation. CDR3 sequence (DNA): TGCAGCGTGTTACACCGGGACAGTAGCTCCTACGAGCAGTACTTC. Its translation is CSVLHRDSSSYEQYF.